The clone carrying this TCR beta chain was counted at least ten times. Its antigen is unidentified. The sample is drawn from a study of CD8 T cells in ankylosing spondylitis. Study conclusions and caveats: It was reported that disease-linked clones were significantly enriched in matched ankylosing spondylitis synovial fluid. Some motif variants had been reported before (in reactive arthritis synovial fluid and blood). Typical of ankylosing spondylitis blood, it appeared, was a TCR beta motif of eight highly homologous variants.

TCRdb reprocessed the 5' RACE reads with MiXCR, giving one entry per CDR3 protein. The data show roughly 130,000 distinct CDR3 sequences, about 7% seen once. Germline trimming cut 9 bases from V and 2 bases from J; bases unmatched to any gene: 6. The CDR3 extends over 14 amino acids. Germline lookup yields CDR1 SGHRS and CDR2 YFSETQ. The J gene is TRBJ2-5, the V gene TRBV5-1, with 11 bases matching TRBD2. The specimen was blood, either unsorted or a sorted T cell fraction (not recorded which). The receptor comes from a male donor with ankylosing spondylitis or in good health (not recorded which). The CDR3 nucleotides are TGCGCCACCCGACTAGCGGGGAGTCAAGAGACCCAGTACTTC. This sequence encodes CATRLAGSQETQYF. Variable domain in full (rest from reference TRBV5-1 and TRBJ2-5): KAGVTQTPRYLIKTRGQQVTLSCSPISGHRSVSWYQQTPGQGLQFLFEYFSETQRNKGNFPGRFSGRQFSNSRSEMNVSTLELGDSALYLCATRLAGSQETQYFGPGTRLLVL.